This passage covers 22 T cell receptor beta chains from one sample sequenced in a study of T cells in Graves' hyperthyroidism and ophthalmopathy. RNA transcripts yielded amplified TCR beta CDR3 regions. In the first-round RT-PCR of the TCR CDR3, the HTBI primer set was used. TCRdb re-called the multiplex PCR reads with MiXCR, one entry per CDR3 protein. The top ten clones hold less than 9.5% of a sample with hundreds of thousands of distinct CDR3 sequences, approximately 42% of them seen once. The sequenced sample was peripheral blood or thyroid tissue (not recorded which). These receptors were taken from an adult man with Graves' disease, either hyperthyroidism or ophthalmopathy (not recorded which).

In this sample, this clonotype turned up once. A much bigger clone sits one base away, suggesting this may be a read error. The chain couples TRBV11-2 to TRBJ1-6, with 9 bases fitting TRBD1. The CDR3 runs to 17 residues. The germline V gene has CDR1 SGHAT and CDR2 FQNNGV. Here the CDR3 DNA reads TGTGCCGGCAGCTTAGGACCTCAGGACAGGGGTGGTTCACCCCTCCACTTT. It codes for CAGSLGPQDRGGSPLHF.

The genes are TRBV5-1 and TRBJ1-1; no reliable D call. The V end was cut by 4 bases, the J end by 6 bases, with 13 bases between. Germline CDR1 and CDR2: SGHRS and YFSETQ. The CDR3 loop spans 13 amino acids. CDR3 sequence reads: CASSQASAAEAFF. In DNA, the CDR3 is TGCGCCAGCAGCCAAGCCTCGGCGGCTGAAGCTTTCTTT.

The CDR3 DNA reads as TGTGCCAGCAGCTTGCCCGCGACAGGGGCCTCTGGAAACACCATATATTTT. Translated, it gives CASSLPATGASGNTIYF. The gene calls are TRBV7-2 and TRBJ1-3; 8 bases match TRBD1. With V trimmed by 3 bases and J by 0 bases, 7 bases remained unmatched. CDR1 SGHTA and CDR2 FQGNSA come from the germline V gene. There are 17 residues in the CDR3.

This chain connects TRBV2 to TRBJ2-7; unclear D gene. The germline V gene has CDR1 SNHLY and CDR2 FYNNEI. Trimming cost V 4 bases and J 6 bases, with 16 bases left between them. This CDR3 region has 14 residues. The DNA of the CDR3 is TGTGCCAGCAGTGTTCGTTTGGGGTACACCGAGCAGTACTTC. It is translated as CASSVRLGYTEQYF.

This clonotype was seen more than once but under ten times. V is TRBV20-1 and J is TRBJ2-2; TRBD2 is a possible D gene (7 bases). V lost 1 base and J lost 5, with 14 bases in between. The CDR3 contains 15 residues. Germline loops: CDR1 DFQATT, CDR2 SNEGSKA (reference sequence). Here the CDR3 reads CSARGGGALTGELFF. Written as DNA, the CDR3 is TGCAGTGCTAGAGGGGGGGGGGCCCTTACCGGGGAGCTGTTTTTT.

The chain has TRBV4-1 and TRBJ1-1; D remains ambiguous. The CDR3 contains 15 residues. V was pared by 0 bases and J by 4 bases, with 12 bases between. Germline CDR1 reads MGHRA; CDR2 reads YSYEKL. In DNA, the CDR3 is TGCGCCAGCAGCCAAGAGCTGGATTCGAGCACTGAAGCTTTCTTT. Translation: CASSQELDSSTEAFF.

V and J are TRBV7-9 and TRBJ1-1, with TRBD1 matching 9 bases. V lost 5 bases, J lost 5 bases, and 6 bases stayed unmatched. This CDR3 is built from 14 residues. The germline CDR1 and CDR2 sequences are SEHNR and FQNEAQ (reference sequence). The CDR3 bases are TGTGCCAGCAGCCCCAGACAGGGGGAAACTGAAGCTTTCTTT. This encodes CASSPRQGETEAFF.

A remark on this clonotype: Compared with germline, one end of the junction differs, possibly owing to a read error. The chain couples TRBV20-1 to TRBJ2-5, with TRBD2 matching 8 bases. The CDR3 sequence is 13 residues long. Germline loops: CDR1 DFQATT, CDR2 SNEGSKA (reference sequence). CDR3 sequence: CRAIAGGQETQYF. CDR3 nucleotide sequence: TGCAGAGCTATCGCGGGAGGTCAAGAGACCCAGTACTTC.

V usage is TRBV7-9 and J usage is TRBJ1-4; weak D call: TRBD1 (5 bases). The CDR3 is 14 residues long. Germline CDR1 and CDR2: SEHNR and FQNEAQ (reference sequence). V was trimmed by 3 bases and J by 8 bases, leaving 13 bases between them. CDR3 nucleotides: TGTGCCAGCAGCTTGGGACCGGGACGAGAAAAACTGTTTTTT. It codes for CASSLGPGREKLFF.

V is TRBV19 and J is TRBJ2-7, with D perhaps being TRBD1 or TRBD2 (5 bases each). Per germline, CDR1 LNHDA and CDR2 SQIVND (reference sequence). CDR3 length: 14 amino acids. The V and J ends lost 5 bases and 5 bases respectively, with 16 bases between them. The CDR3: CASSGTRPGHEQYF. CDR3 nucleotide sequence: TGTGCCAGTAGTGGGACCCGCCCAGGCCACGAGCAGTACTTC. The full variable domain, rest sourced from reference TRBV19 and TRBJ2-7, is DGGITQSPKYLFRKEGQNVTLSCEQNLNHDAMYWYRQDPGQGLRLIYYSQIVNDFQKGDIAEGYSVSREKKESFPLTVTSAQKNPTAFYLCASSGTRPGHEQYFGPGTRLTVT.

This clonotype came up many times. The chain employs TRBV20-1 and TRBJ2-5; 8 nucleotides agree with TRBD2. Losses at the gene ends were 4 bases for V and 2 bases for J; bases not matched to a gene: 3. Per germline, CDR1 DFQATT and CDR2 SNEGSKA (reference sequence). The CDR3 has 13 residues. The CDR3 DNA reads TGCAGTGCTACCTTAGCGGGACAAGAGACCCAGTACTTC. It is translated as CSATLAGQETQYF.

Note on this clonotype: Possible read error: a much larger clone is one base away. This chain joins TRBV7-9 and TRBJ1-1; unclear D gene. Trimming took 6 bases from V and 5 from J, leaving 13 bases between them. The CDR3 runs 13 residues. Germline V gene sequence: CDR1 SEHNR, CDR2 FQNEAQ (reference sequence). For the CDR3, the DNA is TGTGCCAGCAGTCGACGGTTGGAGACTGAAGCTTTCTTT. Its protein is CASSRRLETEAFF.

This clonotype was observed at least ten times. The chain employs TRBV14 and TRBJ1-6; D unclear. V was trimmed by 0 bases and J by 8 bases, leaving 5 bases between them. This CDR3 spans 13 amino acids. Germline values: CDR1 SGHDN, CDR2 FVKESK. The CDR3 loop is CASSQDLDSPLHF. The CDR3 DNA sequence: TGTGCCAGCAGCCAAGACTTAGATTCACCCCTCCACTTT.

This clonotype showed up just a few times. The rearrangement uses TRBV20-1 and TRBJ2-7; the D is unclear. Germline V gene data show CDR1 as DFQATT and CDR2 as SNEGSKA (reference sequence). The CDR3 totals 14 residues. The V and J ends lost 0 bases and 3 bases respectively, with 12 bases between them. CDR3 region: CSARDPAGNYEQYF. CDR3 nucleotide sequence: TGCAGTGCTAGAGATCCGGCAGGAAACTACGAGCAGTACTTC.

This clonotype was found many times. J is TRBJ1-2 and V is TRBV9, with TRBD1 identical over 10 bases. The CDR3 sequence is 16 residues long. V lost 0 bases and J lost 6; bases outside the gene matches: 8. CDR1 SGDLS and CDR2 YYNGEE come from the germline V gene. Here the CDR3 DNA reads TGTGCCAGCAGCGTAGATGGGCGGGACAGGGGACATGGCTACACCTTC. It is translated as CASSVDGRDRGHGYTF.

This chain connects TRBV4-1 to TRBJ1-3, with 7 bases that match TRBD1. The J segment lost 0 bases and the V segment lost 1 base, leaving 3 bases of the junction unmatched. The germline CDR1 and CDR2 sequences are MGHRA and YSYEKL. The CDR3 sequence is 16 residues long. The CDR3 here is CASSQATGSSGNTIYF. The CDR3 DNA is TGCGCCAGCAGCCAAGCGACAGGGAGCTCTGGAAACACCATATATTTT.

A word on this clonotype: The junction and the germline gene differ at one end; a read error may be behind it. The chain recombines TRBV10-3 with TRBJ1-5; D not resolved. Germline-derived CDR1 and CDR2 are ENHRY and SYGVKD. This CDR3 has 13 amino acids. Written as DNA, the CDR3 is TGTGCCAGCAGTAATATCAGAACATCGCCCCAGCATTTT. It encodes CASSNIRTSPQHF.

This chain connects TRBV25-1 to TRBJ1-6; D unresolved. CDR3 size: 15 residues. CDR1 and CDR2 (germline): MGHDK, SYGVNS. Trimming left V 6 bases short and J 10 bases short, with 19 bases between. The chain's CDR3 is CASSEGPGVGSPLHF. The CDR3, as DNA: TGTGCCAGCAGCGAAGGGCCCGGGGTCGGCTCACCCCTCCACTTT. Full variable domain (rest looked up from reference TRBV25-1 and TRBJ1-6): EADIYQTPRYLVIGTGKKITLECSQTMGHDKMYWYQQDPGMELHLIHYSYGVNSTEKGDLSSESTVSRIRTEHFPLTLESARPSHTSQYLCASSEGPGVGSPLHFGNGTRLTVT.

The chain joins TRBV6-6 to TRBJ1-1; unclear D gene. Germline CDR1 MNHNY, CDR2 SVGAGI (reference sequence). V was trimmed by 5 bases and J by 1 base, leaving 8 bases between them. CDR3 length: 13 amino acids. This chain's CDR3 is CASSEMRNTEAFF. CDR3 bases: TGTGCCAGCAGTGAAATGAGGAACACTGAAGCTTTCTTT.

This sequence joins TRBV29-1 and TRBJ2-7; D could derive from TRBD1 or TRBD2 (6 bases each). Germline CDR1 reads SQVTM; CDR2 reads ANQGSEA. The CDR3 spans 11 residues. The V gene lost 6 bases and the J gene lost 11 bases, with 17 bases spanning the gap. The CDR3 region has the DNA TGCAGCGTGAGGGGGGATGAGGGCAAGTACTTC. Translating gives CSVRGDEGKYF.

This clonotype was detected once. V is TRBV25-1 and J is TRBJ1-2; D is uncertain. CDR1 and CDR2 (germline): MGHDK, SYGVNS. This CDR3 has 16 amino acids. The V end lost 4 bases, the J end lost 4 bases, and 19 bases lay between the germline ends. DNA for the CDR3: TGTGCCAGCAGTGCTAGAAGCGGGCCGACGTTCTATGGCTACACCTTC. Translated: CASSARSGPTFYGYTF.

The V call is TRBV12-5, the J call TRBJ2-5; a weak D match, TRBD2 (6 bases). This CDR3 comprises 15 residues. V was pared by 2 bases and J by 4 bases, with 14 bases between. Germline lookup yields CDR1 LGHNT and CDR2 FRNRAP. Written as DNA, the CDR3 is TGTGCTAGTGGTTTGTACCAGTGGGGGGTAGAGACCCAGTACTTC. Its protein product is CASGLYQWGVETQYF.